This entry lists 23 T cell receptor beta chains sequenced from one sample in a study of shared clonotypes between healthy human individuals. Profiled with immunoSEQ multiplex PCR; TCRdb holds only in-frame clones, not every one. This sample has some 2.4 million clones, with roughly 93% found just once. The specimen was naive CD4+ T cells from PBMCs. Noted subset: CD45RA+ positively selected. These TCRs come from a man younger than 35 in good health. Some clones in this sample may be carry-over from other donors' samples.

The sample holds one count of this clone. This CDR3 is also generated by other DNA sequences in the sample. The rearrangement uses TRBV7-9 and TRBJ2-3; D remains ambiguous. Deletions cut 5 bases from V and 0 bases from J, with 6 bases between. The CDR3 is 13 residues long. Germline V gene data show CDR1 as SEHNR and CDR2 as FQNEAQ (reference sequence). DNA for the CDR3: TGTGCCAGCAGCCCGATTAGCACAGATACGCAGTATTTT. Translated, it gives CASSPISTDTQYF.

In its sample, this clone was seen once. This CDR3 reads CASSARASGSSSYEQYF. CDR3 nucleotides: TGTGCCAGCAGCGCTCGCGCTAGCGGGTCCAGCTCCTACGAGCAGTACTTC. The chain combines TRBV9 with TRBJ2-7; TRBD2 matches at 8 bases. V was clipped by 3 bases and J by 0 bases; unmatched bases: 11. The CDR3 extends over 17 amino acids. Germline CDR1 SGDLS, CDR2 YYNGEE.

The chain couples TRBV5-8 to TRBJ2-3, with 7 bases fitting TRBD1. V lost 4 bases to trimming and J lost 4 bases; unmatched junction nucleotides: 18. Germline CDR1 reads SGHTS; CDR2 reads YDEGEE. This CDR3 is 18 amino acids long. CDR3 sequence: CASSNRFPGQNSADTQYF. The DNA of the CDR3 is TGTGCCAGCAGCAACAGGTTTCCGGGACAGAATTCCGCAGATACGCAGTATTTT.

V is TRBV27 and J is TRBJ2-1; 11 bases map to TRBD2. The CDR3 sequence is 19 residues long. Germline-derived CDR1 and CDR2 are MNHEY and SMNVEV (reference sequence). The ends lost 5 bases at V and 0 bases at J; junction bases unmatched: 12. CDR3 region: CASSVPGTSGFSSYNEQFF. CDR3 in DNA: TGTGCCAGCAGTGTACCCGGGACTAGCGGTTTTTCCTCCTACAATGAGCAGTTCTTC.

The chain recombines TRBV18 with TRBJ2-3; no clear D. This CDR3 has 14 amino acids. Germline V lookup: CDR1 KGHSH, CDR2 LQKENI. Trimming stripped 2 bases from V and 4 bases from J, with 10 bases between. The DNA of the CDR3 is TGTGCCAGCTCACCATATCCTACCGCAGATACGCAGTATTTT. This encodes CASSPYPTADTQYF.

The V call is TRBV30, the J call TRBJ2-1; D call uncertain. The V gene lost 0 bases and the J gene lost 2 bases, with 14 bases spanning the gap. CDR1 is GTSNPN and CDR2 is SVGIG in the germline V gene (reference sequence). This CDR3 comprises 16 residues. CDR3 sequence (DNA): TGTGCCTGGAGTGTTACGGGCGTAGCCCCCTACAATGAGCAGTTCTTC. Protein: CAWSVTGVAPYNEQFF.

V usage is TRBV28 and J usage is TRBJ1-6; D possibly corresponds to TRBD1 (5 bases). Germline loops: CDR1 MDHEN, CDR2 SYDVKM. The CDR3 has 15 amino acids. Deletions cut 4 bases from V and 6 bases from J, with 13 bases between. The CDR3 DNA reads as TGTGCCAGCAGTTCCCGGGACCCTTCTAATTCACCCCTCCACTTT. Translated, it gives CASSSRDPSNSPLHF.

There are a few counts of this clone. The chain couples TRBV30 to TRBJ1-4; D is unclear. V lost 6 bases, J lost 7 bases, and 21 bases lay in between. There are 15 residues in the CDR3. Germline V gives CDR1 GTSNPN, CDR2 SVGIG (reference sequence). The CDR3 spells CACEHTGFRGEKLFF. The CDR3 region has the DNA TGTGCCTGCGAACACACGGGATTCCGGGGTGAAAAACTGTTTTTT.

CDR3: CASSIGRGTFAEAFF. The CDR3 nucleotides are TGCGCCAGCAGTATCGGAAGGGGGACATTCGCTGAAGCTTTCTTT. V gene TRBV5-1 combines with J gene TRBJ1-1; D might be TRBD1 (6 bases). V was trimmed by 5 bases and J by 6 bases, leaving 20 bases between them. Germline CDR1 is SGHRS and CDR2 is YFSETQ. The CDR3 has 15 residues. The complete variable domain, with remaining parts taken from reference TRBV5-1 and TRBJ1-1, reads KAGVTQTPRYLIKTRGQQVTLSCSPISGHRSVSWYQQTPGQGLQFLFEYFSETQRNKGNFPGRFSGRQFSNSRSEMNVSTLELGDSALYLCASSIGRGTFAEAFFGQGTRLTVV.

The sample holds a few counts of this clone. The chain links TRBV27 to TRBJ1-2; TRBD1 might be the D (6 bases). The CDR3 covers 12 residues. V was clipped by 4 bases and J by 7 bases, with 10 bases between them. Germline lookup yields CDR1 MNHEY and CDR2 SMNVEV (reference sequence). The CDR3 protein is CASSSTGFGYTF. In DNA form, the CDR3 reads TGTGCCAGCAGTTCAACAGGGTTTGGCTACACCTTC.

The chain couples TRBV30 to TRBJ2-4; D is ambiguous. Trimming shortened V by 3 bases and J by 3 bases, and 12 bases separated the two germline ends. The CDR3 totals 14 residues. Germline assignment: CDR1 GTSNPN and CDR2 SVGIG (reference sequence). The CDR3 loop reads CAWRAILGKNIQYF. In nucleotides, the CDR3 is TGTGCCTGGAGGGCTATCCTGGGCAAAAACATTCAGTACTTC.

This sequence joins TRBV25-1 and TRBJ2-7, with 7 bases fitting TRBD1. CDR1 is MGHDK and CDR2 is SYGVNS in the germline V gene. The CDR3 is made up of 14 amino acids. V shed 2 bases, J shed 7 bases, and the junction held 8 bases outside the gene matches. The CDR3 spells CASSEPGQRNEQYF. CDR3 nucleotides: TGTGCCAGCAGTGAACCGGGACAGCGGAATGAGCAGTACTTC.

The rearrangement joins TRBV7-9 to TRBJ2-3, with a weak D call TRBD2 (5 bases). The CDR3 covers 15 residues. Germline values: CDR1 SEHNR, CDR2 FQNEAQ (reference sequence). Trimming took off 5 bases at V and 3 bases at J, with 15 bases between the two ends. CDR3 sequence (DNA): TGTGCCAGCAGCGGGAGCGGACCAACAACAGATACGCAGTATTTT. Its translation is CASSGSGPTTDTQYF. The full variable domain, with the rest looked up from reference TRBV7-9 and TRBJ2-3, is DTGVSQNPRHKITKRGQNVTFRCDPISEHNRLYWYRQTLGQGPEFLTYFQNEAQLEKSRLLSDRFSAERPKGSFSTLEIQRTEQGDSAMYLCASSGSGPTTDTQYFGPGTRLTVL.

The V call is TRBV7-3, the J call TRBJ2-3; 10 bases are a match to TRBD2. This CDR3 has 16 amino acids. V gave up 5 bases and J gave up 1 base; unmatched junction bases: 6. In germline, CDR1 is SGHTA, CDR2 FQGTGA. The CDR3 sequence: CASSPLAGVGTDTQYF. The CDR3 nucleotides read TGTGCCAGCAGCCCCCTAGCGGGAGTAGGCACAGATACGCAGTATTTT.

Comment on this clone: One junction end disagrees with the germline gene, perhaps due to a read error. V usage is TRBV5-5 and J usage is TRBJ2-7; 9 nucleotides match TRBD2. Germline CDR1 reads SGHKS; CDR2 reads YYEKEE (reference sequence). This CDR3 has 13 amino acids. For the CDR3, the DNA is TGTGCCTCCCTCCCCGGGACTAGCACAACTCCGGACTTC. Residues: CASLPGTSTTPDF.

This clone was seen more than once but under ten times. The chain joins TRBV27 to TRBJ1-5, with TRBD1 matching 7 bases. The V gene end was trimmed by 5 bases and the J gene end by 7 bases; junction bases not matched to a gene: 8. Germline assignment: CDR1 MNHEY and CDR2 SMNVEV (reference sequence). The CDR3 sequence is 14 residues long. The CDR3 loop is CASSPTGLWQPQHF. The CDR3 bases are TGTGCCAGCAGTCCGACAGGGTTGTGGCAGCCCCAGCATTTT.

The rearrangement joins TRBV5-4 to TRBJ2-3, with D perhaps TRBD2 (6 bases). The CDR3 length is 14 residues. V lost 5 bases and J lost 6, with 16 bases in between. The germline V gene has CDR1 SGHNT and CDR2 YYREEE (reference sequence). CDR3 residues: CASSRLAPGDTQYF. The CDR3 bases are TGTGCCAGCAGTCGGCTAGCGCCGGGGGATACGCAGTATTTT.

The chain uses TRBV9 and TRBJ1-5; D ambiguous. V lost 3 bases and J lost 6, with 10 bases in between. CDR3 length: 13 amino acids. Germline loops: CDR1 SGDLS, CDR2 YYNGEE. The CDR3 protein is CASSGLYGQPQHF. The CDR3 DNA reads TGTGCCAGCAGCGGTCTCTACGGTCAGCCCCAGCATTTT.

This chain links TRBV11-3 with TRBJ2-1; 13 nucleotides line up with TRBD2. V shed 1 base and J 8 bases; nucleotides not matched to a gene: 2. CDR3 length equals 15 residues. CDR1 is SGHNT and CDR2 is YENEEA in the germline V gene. CDR3 region: CASSLGTSGSDEQFF. The CDR3 DNA reads TGTGCCAGCAGCTTAGGGACTAGCGGGAGTGATGAGCAGTTCTTC. Looking up the rest from reference TRBV11-3 and TRBJ2-1 gives the full variable domain: EAGVVQSPRYKIIEKKQPVAFWCNPISGHNTLYWYLQNLGQGPELLIRYENEEAVDDSQLPKDRFSAERLKGVDSTLKIQPAELGDSAVYLCASSLGTSGSDEQFFGPGTRLTVL.

With respect to this clone: The sample carries other DNA sequences with the same CDR3. The chain is built from TRBV2 and TRBJ2-5; D not resolved. The CDR3 runs 11 residues. CDR1 is SNHLY and CDR2 is FYNNEI in the germline V gene. The ends were cut back, 3 bases at V and 5 bases at J, with 4 bases in the middle. The DNA for the CDR3 is TGTGCCAGCAGTGATAGGGAGACCCAGTACTTC. Amino acids: CASSDRETQYF.

The chain joins TRBV28 to TRBJ1-6, with 7 bases matching TRBD1. Trimming cost V 6 bases and J 11 bases; bases outside gene matches: 13. The CDR3 is 15 residues long. Germline-derived CDR1 and CDR2 are MDHEN and SYDVKM. Written as DNA, the CDR3 is TGTGCCAGCAGCTCAACAGCCGGGACAGAACCACCCCTCCACTTT. This encodes CASSSTAGTEPPLHF.

V and J are TRBV7-9 and TRBJ1-5; D is perhaps TRBD1 (6 bases). Trimming shortened V by 4 bases and J by 7 bases, and 14 bases separated the two germline ends. CDR1 SEHNR and CDR2 FQNEAQ come from the germline V gene (reference sequence). This CDR3 is built from 14 residues. CDR3 residues: CASSSRQVRQPQHF. CDR3 DNA sequence: TGTGCCAGCAGCTCCCGACAGGTACGCCAGCCCCAGCATTTT.

This chain uses TRBV28 with TRBJ1-2; TRBD1 might be the D (6 bases). Germline V lookup: CDR1 MDHEN, CDR2 SYDVKM. The V gene lost 5 bases and the J gene lost 8 bases, with 21 bases spanning the gap. The CDR3 extends over 15 amino acids. CDR3 nucleotides: TGTGCCAGCAGTCCTCACATCGAAGGGGGGTCCGGCTACACCTTC. Translating it yields CASSPHIEGGSGYTF.